One and the same sample provided the 31 T cell receptor beta chains below, sequenced in a study of cytomegalovirus exposure and HLA in healthy donors. Both 60 Vbeta primers and 13 Jbeta primers went into the PCR. The method was immunoSEQ multiplex PCR; TCRdb's version includes in-frame clones alone and lacks a portion of them. The table lists 200,000 to 250,000 clones, 65% to 85% of them singletons, with 0.71% in the top ten. Sequencing input: PBMCs. The receptors shown here come from a boy under 10 years old in good health and CMV-seronegative.

J is TRBJ2-4 and V is TRBV5-8; 8 positions match TRBD2. This CDR3 comprises 14 residues. Germline values: CDR1 SGHTS, CDR2 YDEGEE. Trimming cost V 5 bases and J 6 bases; bases outside gene matches: 7. CDR3 nucleotide sequence: TGTGCCAGCAGGGGGAGACGGGGGGGAAACATTCAGTACTTC. It yields the protein CASRGRRGGNIQYF.

The chain employs TRBV6-6 and TRBJ2-7; weak D call: TRBD1 (5 bases). V was trimmed by 0 bases and J by 4 bases, leaving 16 bases between them. The CDR3 extends over 16 amino acids. The germline gives CDR1 MNHNY, CDR2 SVGAGI (reference sequence). The CDR3 region has the DNA TGTGCCAGCAGTTACTCGATAGGCAGGGTCACTTACGAGCAGTACTTC. Encoded protein: CASSYSIGRVTYEQYF.

On this clone itself: The same CDR3 is also encoded by other DNA sequences in this sample. V and J are TRBV14 and TRBJ2-3; no definite D call. From germline, CDR1 is SGHDN and CDR2 FVKESK. The CDR3 has 12 amino acids. Trimming pared 3 bases from V and 2 bases from J, leaving 3 bases between. The CDR3: CASSQYTDTQYF. In nucleotides, the CDR3 is TGTGCCAGCAGCCAGTACACAGATACGCAGTATTTT.

The chain uses TRBV7-8 and TRBJ1-4; 7 nucleotides agree with TRBD1. The CDR3 has 13 residues. The V and J ends lost 5 bases and 6 bases, in that order; junction bases with no gene match: 3. Germline V gene data show CDR1 as SGHVS and CDR2 as FQNEAQ. The CDR3 nucleotides read TGTGCCAGCAGCCAGGGGGGCTATGAAAAACTGTTTTTT. This gives the protein CASSQGGYEKLFF.

V and J are TRBV30 and TRBJ1-1; possible D gene TRBD1, 5 bases. This CDR3 is 13 amino acids long. Trimming stripped 5 bases from V and 2 bases from J, with 12 bases between. Germline V lookup: CDR1 GTSNPN, CDR2 SVGIG (reference sequence). In DNA, the CDR3 is TGTGCCTGGGGCCCGGGGGTAAACACTGAAGCTTTCTTT. Its protein is CAWGPGVNTEAFF.

The genes are TRBV6-1 and TRBJ2-7; 8 bases line up with TRBD2. This CDR3 comprises 14 residues. The germline gives CDR1 MNHNS, CDR2 SASEGT. Unmatched junction bases numbered 8, after V lost 7 bases and J lost 3 bases. The CDR3 nucleotides read TGTGCCAGCAAGGCAGCGGGAGCTATCTACGAGCAGTACTTC. This gives the protein CASKAAGAIYEQYF.

The rearrangement uses TRBV7-6 and TRBJ1-3; D is ambiguous. The CDR3 extends over 13 amino acids. Trimming left V 1 base short and J 4 bases short, with 5 bases between. CDR1 and CDR2 from the germline V gene are SGHVS and FNYEAQ. CDR3 in DNA: TGTGCCAGCAGCTTAGGCGGCGGAAACACCATATATTTT. This sequence encodes CASSLGGGNTIYF.

The count of this clone is one. V usage is TRBV6-5 and J usage is TRBJ2-7; TRBD2 matches at 7 bases. Germline V lookup: CDR1 MNHEY, CDR2 SVGAGI. With 3 bases clipped from V and 5 bases from J, the junction kept 4 bases outside the gene matches. There are 13 residues in the CDR3. The DNA of the CDR3 is TGTGCCAGCAGTTATGCGGGAGTGGACGAGCAGTACTTC. Encoded protein: CASSYAGVDEQYF.

The chain employs TRBV7-2 and TRBJ2-5, with D perhaps TRBD1 (5 bases). The ends were cut back, 1 base at V and 5 bases at J, with 11 bases in the middle. The CDR3 runs to 14 residues. Germline values: CDR1 SGHTA, CDR2 FQGNSA. CDR3: CASSLGGARETQYF. CDR3 coding DNA: TGTGCCAGCAGCTTAGGGGGCGCAAGGGAGACCCAGTACTTC.

The chain links TRBV19 to TRBJ1-5, with TRBD1 as a possible D gene (6 bases). Germline values: CDR1 LNHDA, CDR2 SQIVND (reference sequence). V lost 4 bases and J 1 base, leaving 11 bases between the germline ends. The CDR3 runs to 15 residues. This CDR3 is CASSTEGVSNQPQHF. CDR3 in DNA: TGTGCCAGTAGTACCGAGGGGGTCAGCAATCAGCCCCAGCATTTT.

This chain uses TRBV30 with TRBJ2-7, with 11 bases lining up with TRBD2. With the DNA end fitting TRBJ2-1 better, the J assignment may be wrong. The length of the CDR3 is 15 residues. The germline gives CDR1 GTSNPN, CDR2 SVGIG (reference sequence). The CDR3 here is CAWSPLAGGSNEQFF. CDR3 sequence (DNA): TGTGCCTGGAGTCCCCTAGCGGGAGGAAGCAATGAGCAGTTCTTC.

The rearrangement uses TRBV9 and TRBJ1-1; 9 bases are a match to TRBD1. Germline V lookup: CDR1 SGDLS, CDR2 YYNGEE. V lost 3 bases to trimming and J lost 6 bases; unmatched junction nucleotides: 9. The CDR3 length is 15 residues. The CDR3 region is CASSERTGALAEAFF. Written as DNA, the CDR3 is TGTGCCAGCAGCGAGAGGACAGGGGCGTTGGCTGAAGCTTTCTTT.

This chain uses TRBV5-1 with TRBJ1-4; weak D call: TRBD1 (6 bases). CDR3 length: 14 amino acids. V gave up 0 bases and J gave up 7 bases, with 10 bases separating them. Germline CDR1 is SGHRS and CDR2 is YFSETQ. The CDR3 sequence is CASSLAGDGEKLFF. The CDR3 DNA reads as TGCGCCAGCAGCTTGGCAGGGGATGGTGAAAAACTGTTTTTT.

The chain has TRBV7-6 and TRBJ2-2; 8 positions agree with TRBD1. The CDR3 is 15 residues long. Germline assignment: CDR1 SGHVS and CDR2 FNYEAQ. V dropped 5 bases and J dropped 8; count of bases not matched to a gene: 10. The DNA of the CDR3 is TGTGCCAGCAGCCCGTACGACAGGGGTGTAGGGGAGCTGTTTTTT. This encodes CASSPYDRGVGELFF.

CDR3 bases: TGTGCCAGCAGCGATTCCGGGACAGGGGCCTCTGGCTACACCTTC. Translated: CASSDSGTGASGYTF. The chain joins TRBV9 to TRBJ1-2, with TRBD1 identical over 10 bases. Germline lookup yields CDR1 SGDLS and CDR2 YYNGEE. The junction had 9 bases not matched to a gene; V was cut back by 3 bases and J by 7 bases. CDR3 length: 15 residues.

The rearrangement joins TRBV11-1 to TRBJ2-3; maybe TRBD2 (6 bases). This CDR3 comprises 18 residues. Germline V CDR1 and CDR2: SGHAT, FQDESV (reference sequence). Trimming shortened V by 0 bases and J by 1 base, and 17 bases separated the two germline ends. The CDR3 sequence: CASSLAGRTGEGTDTQYF. The CDR3 DNA is TGTGCCAGCAGCTTAGCGGGGAGGACGGGAGAAGGCACAGATACGCAGTATTTT.

This clone was counted once. The rearrangement joins TRBV2 to TRBJ2-3; tentative D call: TRBD1 (6 bases). Germline loops: CDR1 SNHLY, CDR2 FYNNEI. Trimming removed 6 bases from V and 5 bases from J, with 18 bases in between. The CDR3 is made up of 15 amino acids. Here the CDR3 DNA reads TGTGCCAGCAGCAAAACAGGGATCTCCGGAGATACGCAGTATTTT. Protein sequence: CASSKTGISGDTQYF.

The chain recombines TRBV11-2 with TRBJ1-1, with 9 bases identical to TRBD1. V shed 8 bases, J shed 11 bases, and the junction held 15 bases outside the gene matches. CDR1 is SGHAT and CDR2 is FQNNGV in the germline V gene. The CDR3 is 14 amino acids. This CDR3 is CASFGQGTIHEAFF. The CDR3 bases are TGTGCCAGCTTTGGACAGGGGACCATCCACGAGGCTTTCTTT.

The genes are TRBV5-1 and TRBJ2-3, with 7 bases aligning to TRBD1. The CDR3 has 16 amino acids. The V segment lost 4 bases and the J segment 4 bases; nucleotides outside the gene matches: 12. The germline gives CDR1 SGHRS, CDR2 YFSETQ. The CDR3 loop reads CASSIPLYTGADTQYF. DNA of the CDR3: TGCGCCAGCAGCATCCCTCTTTATACAGGGGCAGATACGCAGTATTTT.

The CDR3 region is CASSLGGTGGEKLFF. The CDR3 coding sequence is TGTGCCAGCAGCTTAGGGGGGACAGGAGGAGAAAAACTGTTTTTT. V and J are TRBV7-9 and TRBJ1-4; 8 bases fit TRBD1. The germline V gene encodes CDR1 SEHNR and CDR2 FQNEAQ (reference sequence). The CDR3 spans 15 residues. Trimming removed 1 base from V and 8 bases from J; junction bases left unmatched: 6.

The V and J genes are TRBV6-5 and TRBJ2-2; 11 nucleotides line up with TRBD2. Germline V gives CDR1 MNHEY, CDR2 SVGAGI. V shed 4 bases, J shed 7 bases, and the junction held 5 bases outside the gene matches. The CDR3 sequence is 15 residues long. The CDR3 nucleotides read TGTGCCAGCAGTTCAACTAGCGGGAGCAGCGGGGAGCTGTTTTTT. This translates into CASSSTSGSSGELFF.

The genes are TRBV6-5 and TRBJ2-1; D not resolved. CDR1 and CDR2 from the germline V gene are MNHEY and SVGAGI. The CDR3 consists of 12 residues. Trimming removed 8 bases from V and 13 bases from J, with 18 bases in between. The CDR3 sequence: CASGLSDSTQFF. CDR3 DNA: TGTGCCAGCGGTCTGTCCGACTCGACTCAGTTCTTC.

V usage is TRBV6-5 and J usage is TRBJ2-7; D gene ambiguous. The V gene's germline CDR1 is MNHEY and CDR2 SVGAGI. The V gene lost 0 bases and the J gene lost 2 bases, with 8 bases spanning the gap. This CDR3 region has 14 residues. CDR3 DNA sequence: TGTGCCAGCAGTTACTCCCTGTTCCCCTACGAGCAGTACTTC. Its protein is CASSYSLFPYEQYF.

The chain joins TRBV30 to TRBJ2-2; tentative D call: TRBD1 (5 bases). The germline V gene encodes CDR1 GTSNPN and CDR2 SVGIG (reference sequence). The CDR3 spans 12 residues. V lost 4 bases, J lost 4 bases, and 7 bases lay in between. The CDR3 region is CAWTGFTGELFF. The CDR3 DNA reads TGTGCCTGGACAGGGTTCACCGGGGAGCTGTTTTTT.

This rearrangement joins TRBV5-5 to TRBJ2-1, with TRBD1 matching 9 bases. J lost 9 bases, V lost 4 bases, and 11 bases had no gene match. The germline V gene encodes CDR1 SGHKS and CDR2 YYEKEE (reference sequence). The CDR3 length is 15 residues. The CDR3 DNA sequence: TGTGCCAGCAGCGTGGGGTACAGGGGGCCTAGTGAGCAGTTCTTC. Amino acid sequence: CASSVGYRGPSEQFF. The full variable domain, completed using reference TRBV5-5 and TRBJ2-1, is DAGVTQSPTHLIKTRGQQVTLRCSPISGHKSVSWYQQVLGQGPQFIFQYYEKEERGRGNFPDRFSARQFPNYSSELNVNALLLGDSALYLCASSVGYRGPSEQFFGPGTRLTVL.

The rearrangement joins TRBV5-5 to TRBJ1-2, with 10 bases matching TRBD1. CDR3 length equals 15 residues. Per the germline V gene, CDR1 is SGHKS and CDR2 is YYEKEE (reference sequence). J gave up 2 bases and V 4 bases, and 5 bases lay outside the gene matches. This chain's CDR3 is CASSHRTGGNYGYTF. The CDR3 DNA reads TGTGCCAGCAGCCATAGGACAGGGGGAAACTATGGCTACACCTTC.

The genes are TRBV6-5 and TRBJ1-5, with TRBD1 matching over 8 bases. Unmatched junction bases numbered 4, after V lost 6 bases and J lost 6 bases. From germline, CDR1 is MNHEY and CDR2 SVGAGI. The CDR3 runs 13 residues. The CDR3 DNA reads as TGTGCCAGCAGCAGGGGGCATGGTCAGCCCCAGCATTTT. Translation gives CASSRGHGQPQHF.

This clone was seen just once. The chain has TRBV7-2 and TRBJ1-1; 8 bases match TRBD1. V lost 5 bases, J lost 8 bases, and 10 bases stayed unmatched. Looked up from germline, CDR1 is SGHTA and CDR2 is FQGNSA. The CDR3 extends over 14 amino acids. The CDR3 spells CASSPRDRPREAFF. CDR3 nucleotides: TGTGCCAGCAGCCCCCGGGACAGGCCCAGAGAAGCTTTCTTT.

V usage is TRBV6-1 and J usage is TRBJ1-1; the D gene is possibly TRBD1 (6 bases). The length of the CDR3 is 16 residues. Trimming shortened V by 2 bases and J by 3 bases, and 16 bases separated the two germline ends. From germline, CDR1 is MNHNS and CDR2 SASEGT. DNA of the CDR3: TGTGCCAGCAGTGAAAGGGGGTGGGGAATAGACACTGAAGCTTTCTTT. Amino acid sequence: CASSERGWGIDTEAFF.

The V call is TRBV11-2, the J call TRBJ1-5; 8 bases align to TRBD1. The germline CDR1 and CDR2 sequences are SGHAT and FQNNGV. The CDR3 totals 15 residues. J gave up 1 base and V 3 bases, and 2 bases lay outside the gene matches. In DNA, the CDR3 is TGTGCCAGCAGCTTGGGACAGGTCAGCAATCAGCCCCAGCATTTT. The encoded protein is CASSLGQVSNQPQHF.

The chain combines TRBV2 with TRBJ1-1; D is perhaps TRBD1 (5 bases). CDR3 size: 13 residues. Trimming removed 6 bases from V and 0 bases from J, with 8 bases in between. The germline gives CDR1 SNHLY, CDR2 FYNNEI. DNA of the CDR3: TGTGCCAGCAGGGGGGGAATGAACACTGAAGCTTTCTTT. Protein product: CASRGGMNTEAFF.